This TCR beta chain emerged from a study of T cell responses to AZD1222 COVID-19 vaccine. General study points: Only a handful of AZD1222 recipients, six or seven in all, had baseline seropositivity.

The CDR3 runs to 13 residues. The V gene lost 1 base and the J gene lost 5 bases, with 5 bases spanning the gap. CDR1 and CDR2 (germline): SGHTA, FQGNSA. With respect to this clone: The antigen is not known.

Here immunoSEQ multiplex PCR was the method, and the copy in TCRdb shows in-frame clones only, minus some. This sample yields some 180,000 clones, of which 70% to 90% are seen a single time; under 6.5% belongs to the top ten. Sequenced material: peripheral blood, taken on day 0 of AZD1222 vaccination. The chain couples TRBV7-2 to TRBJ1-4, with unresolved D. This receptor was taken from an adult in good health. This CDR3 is CASSLGGNEKLFF. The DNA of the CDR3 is TGTGCCAGCAGCTTAGGAGGGAATGAAAAACTGTTTTTT.